This record covers a single T cell receptor (beta chain). Germline-derived CDR1 and CDR2 are MNHNY and SVGAGI (reference sequence). Trimming at V came to 5 bases and at J to 5 bases, leaving 2 bases not matched to a gene. The CDR3 has 13 residues. The data belong to a study of shared clonotypes between healthy human individuals. In the study overall: Used for every donor were three CD4 naive, three CD4 memory, two CD8 naive and one CD8 memory plate.

Profiling relied on immunoSEQ multiplex PCR, and the TCRdb table lists in-frame clones only, not all of them. This sample has some 2,100,000 clones, with 90% to 96% found just once. Caucasian adults living in Nashville, Tennessee, provided all samples. The specimen was naive CD4+ T cells sorted from blood. Stated subset: CD45RA+ positively selected. V and J are TRBV6-6 and TRBJ1-4; 7 bases align to TRBD1. This receptor was obtained from a man between 18 and 29 years old in good health. CDR3 nucleotides: TGTGCCAGCAGTCGGGACAGCAATGAAAAACTGTTTTTT. Translation gives CASSRDSNEKLFF.